This TCR beta chain appears in the sequencing data of a study of long-term antiretroviral therapy in people with HIV (dated by TCRdb to between 2022 and 2023). As for the study more broadly: The earliest samples were collected approximately a decade before the 2015 WHO recommendation for immediate ART, a period when ART was typically delayed until CD4 counts fell. A retrospective serial study tested whether ART initiation and durable HIV suppression were associated with changes in peripheral blood TRB repertoire composition and diversity. A total of around 190 cryopreserved PBMC samples came from roughly 30 adults with confirmed HIV infection and were collected serially over a mean of about six years (range 1-12). Of the roughly 30 participants with HIV, approximately twelve were female. No cross-contamination during QIAcube processing was seen in test extractions of a monoclonal T-cell line run alongside 25 to 35 polyclonal samples. What the research found in general, with its limitations: Because cell numbers in pre-ART samples were limited, unsorted PBMC were profiled instead of sorted CD4+ and CD8+ T cells. Inferences about post-ART repertoire changes were limited because no data were available on ART adherence, viral resistance or therapy changes. The repertoire was dominated across all time points by expanded TRB clones identified before ART initiation, although this dominance was seen to fluctuate and to decrease in many PLHIV after ART. HIV repertoires had narrower CDR3 length ranges than controls, and the network structure suggested an antigen-experienced repertoire that shifted only slightly toward naive after ART. The samples span the years 2004 to 2017, and the ART regimens used at that time may not be as effective as current regimens. Since PBMC availability was limited, sequencing covered only the TCR beta chain, with no alpha chain pairing. Starting ART was linked to a significant rise in TRB diversity, yet even after long-term ART the diversity remained significantly lower than in transplant donor controls.

As regards this clone: Its antigen is currently not known. No much larger clonotype is one base removed from it; base qualities were not supplied.

To be included, a participant needed at least one PBMC sample from before ART initiation plus at least two post-ART samples. Every participant with HIV received treatment in the United States of America. Before DNA extraction, cryopreserved samples of about 0.95-11 million PBMC were thawed and washed. At the time of the earliest PBMC sample for each participant with HIV, ages ranged from 23 to 54 years. Each participant contributed PBMC samples from 1-4 timepoints before ART initiation and 2-8 timepoints after ART initiation, with a median of 7 samples. For every participant, serial HIV viral load, CD4+ T-cell count, ART history and demographic data were obtained. Genomic DNA was extracted from unsorted PBMC with a Qiagen kit on a QIAcube, processed in batches of 12 samples. The immunoSEQ hsTCRB v3.0 assay was used at survey level resolution for TRB variable region sequencing. The targeted TRB sequencing depth was about 40,000-55,000 T-cell genomes per sample. An Illumina MiSeq with a v3 150-cycle kit was used to sequence the pooled TRB libraries. Per the original workflow: Repertoire analysis ran in R within a reproducible Nextflow workflow covering QC, data transformation and analysis. LymphoSeq2, an R package for AIRR-Seq data exploration, was used to implement custom analyses. A handful of samples that produced fewer than 5000 total TRB sequences were removed, so 180 or so HIV repertoires were analyzed. Among the 188 retained HIV repertoires, around 60 were collected before ART initiation and 120 to 140 were collected after ART initiation. Each repertoire was downsampled to 5000 TRB nucleotide sequences, and summary statistics were averaged across 100 downsampling iterations. TRB sequences were retained for analysis only if CDR3 regions of at least seven amino acids were present. A Shannon entropy-derived clonality score and the Gini coefficient were used to measure diversity. In the repertoire networks, any two of the top 5000 CDR3 amino acid sequences were connected whenever the two sequences differed by an edit distance of one. For TRB CDR3 amino acid sequences, GLIPH2 was used to predict antigen specificity groups and MHC restriction. CDR3 amino acid sequences were matched against VDJdb and McPAS-TCR to flag known CMV, EBV, HIV or tissue antigen associations. Pre-ART, post-ART and control groups were compared with Wilcoxon signed-rank tests and Holm-Bonferroni correction. The source is immuneACCESS, and TCRdb retained only in-frame sequences with V and J called. Part of the clones is not carried over; for the studies checked, unresolved V genes explain less than half of this, and the remainder is unexplained. From that table come the V and J calls and clone size; the DNA was used to work out D and trimming. A total of approximately 29,000 clones appear in this sample, 75% to 95% of them only once. Jointly, the top ten make up 4% to 5.5% of the sample.

The CDR3 numbers 15 residues from cysteine through phenylalanine. The DNA shown is the 45-base CDR3, in frame from base 1. Relative to germline, V is 0 bases shorter and J is 1 base shorter, with 8 bases between their ends. CDR1 and CDR2 are read off the germline V gene as SGDLS and YYNGEE. This material consisted of unsorted PBMCs, taken about 5.3 years after starting antiretroviral therapy. The receptor comes from a woman aged 40-49 years with HIV. The chain uses TRBV9 and TRBJ2-4, with TRBD2 tentatively as D gene (5 bases match). CDR3 loop: CASSVVPGAKNIQYF. Here is the DNA: TGTGCCAGCAGCGTAGTTCCGGGGGCCAAAAACATTCAGTACTTC. With the portions outside the CDR3 filled from the reference TRBV9 and TRBJ2-4 genes, the complete variable region becomes DSGVTQTPKHLITATGQRVTLRCSPRSGDLSVYWYQQSLDQGLQFLIQYYNGEERAKGNILERFSAQQFPDLHSELNLSSLELGDSALYFCASSVVPGAKNIQYFGAGTRLSVL.